This T cell receptor beta chain emerged from a study of blood T cells in healthy people across ages. PBMCs numbering at least 7 million were isolated per sample. Details on this clonotype: Its target is not known.

Germline values: CDR1 SNHLY, CDR2 FYNNEI. The CDR3 consists of 15 residues. Unmatched junction bases numbered 5, after V lost 4 bases and J lost 6 bases. It was with a sample-barcoded 5' primer and a J-beta primer mix that a second PCR of roughly 7 to 12 cycles was run. TCRdb redid the calling of the 5' RACE reads with MiXCR, one entry per CDR3 protein. Found here are 800,000 to 1,000,000 distinct CDR3 sequences, 48% of them singletons; the top ten hold about an eighth. Findings and caveats of the study: The authors considered diversity estimates from one million T cells to be underestimates.

This clonotype was obtained from a man in his thirties or forties in good health. Sequenced material: blood. The chain employs TRBV2 and TRBJ2-1, with 11 bases fitting TRBD1. The CDR3 is CASSAGTGGTNEQFF. CDR3 coding DNA: TGTGCCAGCAGTGCCGGGACAGGGGGAACCAATGAGCAGTTCTTC.